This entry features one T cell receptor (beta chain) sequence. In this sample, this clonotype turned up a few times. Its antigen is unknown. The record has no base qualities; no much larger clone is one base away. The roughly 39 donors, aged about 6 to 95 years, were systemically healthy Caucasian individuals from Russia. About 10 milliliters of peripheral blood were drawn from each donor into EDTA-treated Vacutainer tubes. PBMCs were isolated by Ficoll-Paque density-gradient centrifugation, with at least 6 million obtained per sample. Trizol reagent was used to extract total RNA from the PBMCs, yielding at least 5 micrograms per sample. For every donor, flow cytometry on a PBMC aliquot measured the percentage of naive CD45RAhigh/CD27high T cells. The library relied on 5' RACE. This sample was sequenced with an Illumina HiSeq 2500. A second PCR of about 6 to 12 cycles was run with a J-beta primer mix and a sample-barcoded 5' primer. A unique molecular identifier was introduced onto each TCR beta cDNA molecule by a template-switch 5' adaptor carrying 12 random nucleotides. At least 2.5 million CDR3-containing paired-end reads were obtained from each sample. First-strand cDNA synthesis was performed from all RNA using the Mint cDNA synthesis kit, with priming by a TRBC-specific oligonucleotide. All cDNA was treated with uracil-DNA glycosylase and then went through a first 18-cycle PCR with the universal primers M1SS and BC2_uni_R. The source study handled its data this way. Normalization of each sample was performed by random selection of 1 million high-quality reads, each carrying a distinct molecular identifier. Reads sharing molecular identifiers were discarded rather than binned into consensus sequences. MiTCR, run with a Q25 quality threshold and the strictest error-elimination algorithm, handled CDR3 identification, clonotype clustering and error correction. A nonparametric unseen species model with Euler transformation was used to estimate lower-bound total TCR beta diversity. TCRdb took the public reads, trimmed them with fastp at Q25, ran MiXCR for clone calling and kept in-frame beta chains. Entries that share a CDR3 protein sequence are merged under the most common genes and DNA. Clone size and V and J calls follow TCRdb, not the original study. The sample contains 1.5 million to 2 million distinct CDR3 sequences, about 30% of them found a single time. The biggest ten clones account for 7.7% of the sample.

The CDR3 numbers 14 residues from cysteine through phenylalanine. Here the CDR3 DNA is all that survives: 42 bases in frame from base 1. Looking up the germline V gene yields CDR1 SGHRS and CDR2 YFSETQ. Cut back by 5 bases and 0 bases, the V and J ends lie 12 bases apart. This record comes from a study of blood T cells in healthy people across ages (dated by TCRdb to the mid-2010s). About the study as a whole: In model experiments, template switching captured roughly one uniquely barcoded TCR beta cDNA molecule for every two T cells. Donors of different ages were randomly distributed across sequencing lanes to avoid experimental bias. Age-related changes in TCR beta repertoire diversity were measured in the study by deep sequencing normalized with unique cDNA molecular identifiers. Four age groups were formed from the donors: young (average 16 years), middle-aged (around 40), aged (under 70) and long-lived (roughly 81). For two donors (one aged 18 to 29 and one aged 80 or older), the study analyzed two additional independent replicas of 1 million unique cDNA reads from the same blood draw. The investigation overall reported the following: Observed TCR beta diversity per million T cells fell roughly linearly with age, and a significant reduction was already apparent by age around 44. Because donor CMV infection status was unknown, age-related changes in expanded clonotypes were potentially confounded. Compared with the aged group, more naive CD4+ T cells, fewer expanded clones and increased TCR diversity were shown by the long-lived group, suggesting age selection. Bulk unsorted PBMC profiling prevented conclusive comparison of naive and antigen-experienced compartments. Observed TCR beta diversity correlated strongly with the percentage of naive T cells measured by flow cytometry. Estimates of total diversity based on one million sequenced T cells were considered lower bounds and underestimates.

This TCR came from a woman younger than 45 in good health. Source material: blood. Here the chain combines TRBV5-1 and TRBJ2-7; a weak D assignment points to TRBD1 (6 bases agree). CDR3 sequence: CASSREGDSYEQYF. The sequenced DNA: TGCGCCAGCAGTCGAGAGGGGGACTCCTACGAGCAGTACTTC.